The clone carrying this TCR beta chain was detected only a few times. Antigen unknown. The method was immunoSEQ multiplex PCR; TCRdb's version includes in-frame clones alone and lacks a portion of them. The data hold 90,000 to 100,000 clones, with 87% observed a single time. The sample originates from a study of T cell responses to AZD1222 COVID-19 vaccine. Study summary: Second-dose intervals of approximately 4 or approximately 12 weeks were pooled. General study points: Elevations in Spike-specific TCR breadth and depth followed administration of two AZD1222 doses. Clonal diversity was possibly underestimated, and the donors were mostly white British, with more females. Spike-spanning, vaccine-associated CD4 TCRs were dominant at 160-218 and 743-854.

V was shortened by 0 bases and J by 2 bases, with 6 bases between the two germline ends. Germline-derived CDR1 and CDR2 are SGHRS and YFSETQ. The CDR3 runs 13 residues. Here the sequenced sample was peripheral blood, taken on day 0 of AZD1222 vaccination. This sequence originates from an adult in good health. This chain joins TRBV5-1 and TRBJ2-7; D is ambiguous. CDR3 sequence: CASSLGPAYEQYF. CDR3 nucleotide sequence: TGCGCCAGCAGCTTGGGACCTGCCTACGAGCAGTACTTC. The full variable domain, with the rest looked up from reference TRBV5-1 and TRBJ2-7, is KAGVTQTPRYLIKTRGQQVTLSCSPISGHRSVSWYQQTPGQGLQFLFEYFSETQRNKGNFPGRFSGRQFSNSRSEMNVSTLELGDSALYLCASSLGPAYEQYFGPGTRLTVT.